The text below deals with one T cell receptor beta chain. The germline V and J ends were trimmed by 4 bases and 8 bases, with 21 bases remaining between them. The CDR3 is 17 amino acids. Germline CDR1 is MNHEY and CDR2 is SMNVEV (reference sequence). The data were taken from a study of early T cells in non-severe SARS-CoV-2 infection. Study summary: Sequencing input comprised bulk RNA from unsorted whole blood; chain pairing was not available.

Attached unique molecular identifiers marked individual cDNA molecules. MiXCR, run by TCRdb on the 5' RACE reads, gives a single entry per CDR3 protein. The table lists tens of thousands of distinct CDR3 sequences, roughly an eighth of them singletons, with over 1.1% in the top ten. This receptor was identified in an adult who was a healthcare worker with PCR-confirmed SARS-CoV-2 infection or an uninfected control (not recorded which). This chain links TRBV27 with TRBJ1-6; D is unclear. The specimen comprised whole blood, sampled at baseline. CDR3 nucleotide sequence: TGTGCCAGCAGTTCCCCCTTAGCGGGCCTATACCATTCACCCCTCCACTTT. Its translation is CASSSPLAGLYHSPLHF.